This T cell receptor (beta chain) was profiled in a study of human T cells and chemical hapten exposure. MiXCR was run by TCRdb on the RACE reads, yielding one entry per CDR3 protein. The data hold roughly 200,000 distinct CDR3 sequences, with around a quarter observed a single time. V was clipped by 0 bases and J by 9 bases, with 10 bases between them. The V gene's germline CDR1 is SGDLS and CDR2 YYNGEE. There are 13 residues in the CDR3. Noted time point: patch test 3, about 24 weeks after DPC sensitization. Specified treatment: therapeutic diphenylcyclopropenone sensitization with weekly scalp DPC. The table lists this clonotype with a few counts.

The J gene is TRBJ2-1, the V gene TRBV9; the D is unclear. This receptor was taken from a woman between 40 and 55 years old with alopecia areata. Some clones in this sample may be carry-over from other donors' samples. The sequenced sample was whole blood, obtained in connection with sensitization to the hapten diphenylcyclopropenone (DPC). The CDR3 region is CASSVESGGEQFF. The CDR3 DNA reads TGTGCCAGCAGCGTAGAGTCAGGCGGTGAGCAGTTCTTC.